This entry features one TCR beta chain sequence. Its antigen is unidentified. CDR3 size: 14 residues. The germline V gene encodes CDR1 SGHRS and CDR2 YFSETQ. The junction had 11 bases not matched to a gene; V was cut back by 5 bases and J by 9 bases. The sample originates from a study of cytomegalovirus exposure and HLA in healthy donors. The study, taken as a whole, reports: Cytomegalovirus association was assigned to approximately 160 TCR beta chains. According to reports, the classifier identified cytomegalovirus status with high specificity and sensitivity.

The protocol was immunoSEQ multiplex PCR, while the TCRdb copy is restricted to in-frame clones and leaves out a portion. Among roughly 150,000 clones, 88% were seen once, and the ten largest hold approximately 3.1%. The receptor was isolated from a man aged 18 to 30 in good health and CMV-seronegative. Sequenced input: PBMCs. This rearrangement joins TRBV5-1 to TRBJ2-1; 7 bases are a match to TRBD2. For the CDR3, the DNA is TGCGCCAGCAGTTTAGCGGGCAGTCCCAGTGAGCAGTTCTTC. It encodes CASSLAGSPSEQFF.